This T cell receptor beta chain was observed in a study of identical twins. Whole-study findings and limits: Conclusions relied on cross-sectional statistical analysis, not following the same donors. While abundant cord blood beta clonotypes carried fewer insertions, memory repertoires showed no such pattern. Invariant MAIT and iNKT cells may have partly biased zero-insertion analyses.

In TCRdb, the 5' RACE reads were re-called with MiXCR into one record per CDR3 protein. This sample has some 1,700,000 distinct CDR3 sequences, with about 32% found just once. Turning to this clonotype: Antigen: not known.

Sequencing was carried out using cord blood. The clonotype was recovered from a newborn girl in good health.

The CDR3 spells CSASPRDVSYNEQFF. CDR3 in DNA: TGCAGTGCTTCTCCCCGGGACGTCTCCTACAATGAGCAGTTCTTC. The rearrangement joins TRBV20-1 to TRBJ2-1; D may be TRBD1 or TRBD2 (5 bases each). This CDR3 has 15 amino acids. Germline assignment: CDR1 DFQATT and CDR2 SNEGSKA (reference sequence). V was pared by 5 bases and J by 0 bases, with 14 bases between.